These 10 T cell receptor beta chains originate from one sample sequenced in a study of blood T cell repertoires in COVID-19. The repertoire was sequenced with immunoSEQ multiplex PCR; TCRdb's copy has only in-frame clones and lacks some. The sample includes 45,000 to 65,000 clones, approximately 88% of them seen just once. Specimen: peripheral blood. The receptors were gathered from a man aged 25-40 years with COVID-19, enrolled during active disease.

This clone was seen a few times. The chain employs TRBV30 and TRBJ2-7, with 8 bases identical to TRBD2. V lost 5 bases and J lost 4; bases outside the gene matches: 13. The CDR3 covers 15 residues. CDR1 and CDR2 (germline): GTSNPN, SVGIG (reference sequence). This CDR3 reads CAWRPREGIGYEQYF. DNA for the CDR3: TGTGCCTGGCGACCCCGGGAGGGTATAGGTTACGAGCAGTACTTC.

This clone was seen once. This rearrangement joins TRBV5-1 to TRBJ1-3, with TRBD1 identical over 8 bases. V lost 3 bases to trimming and J lost 0 bases; unmatched junction nucleotides: 8. The CDR3 has 17 residues. Germline CDR1 and CDR2: SGHRS and YFSETQ. CDR3 nucleotide sequence: TGCGCCAGCAGCTGGACGACAGGGGACAGCTCTGGAAACACCATATATTTT. Translation: CASSWTTGDSSGNTIYF.

The genes are TRBV7-3 and TRBJ2-1; TRBD2 matches at 15 bases. This CDR3 has 14 residues. Trimming cost V 5 bases and J 11 bases; bases outside gene matches: 4. From germline, CDR1 is SGHTA and CDR2 FQGTGA. In DNA form, the CDR3 reads TGTGCCAGCAGCACCGGGACTAGCGGGAGGCAGCAGTTCTTC. It encodes CASSTGTSGRQQFF.

This chain uses TRBV5-4 with TRBJ2-7; 8 bases are a match to TRBD2. The CDR3 covers 15 residues. CDR1 is SGHNT and CDR2 is YYREEE in the germline V gene (reference sequence). J was trimmed by 5 bases and V by 5 bases; bases with no gene match: 12. CDR3 nucleotide sequence: TGTGCCAGCAGGTCCTCCGGGACTAGGGGTGACGAGCAGTACTTC. The encoded protein is CASRSSGTRGDEQYF. Filled out from reference TRBV5-4 and TRBJ2-7, the complete variable domain reads ETGVTQSPTHLIKTRGQQVTLRCSSQSGHNTVSWYQQALGQGPQFIFQYYREEENGRGNFPPRFSGLQFPNYSSELNVNALELDDSALYLCASRSSGTRGDEQYFGPGTRLTVT.

The chain couples TRBV6-5 to TRBJ1-2, with TRBD1 identical over 10 bases. The V segment lost 3 bases and the J segment 8 bases; nucleotides outside the gene matches: 6. This CDR3 comprises 14 residues. Germline CDR1 MNHEY, CDR2 SVGAGI. The chain's CDR3 is CASSYQTGGRGYTF. CDR3 DNA sequence: TGTGCCAGCAGTTATCAGACAGGGGGCCGCGGCTACACCTTC.

The chain employs TRBV11-2 and TRBJ1-5; 8 bases are shared with TRBD1. CDR1 SGHAT and CDR2 FQNNGV come from the germline V gene. J gave up 4 bases and V 5 bases, and 7 bases lay outside the gene matches. The CDR3 is 15 residues long. The CDR3 DNA reads TGTGCCAGCAGCAACGACAGGGGTTCGAATCAGCCCCAGCATTTT. It codes for CASSNDRGSNQPQHF.

The chain links TRBV4-3 to TRBJ1-4; tentative D call: TRBD1 (5 bases). The CDR3 loop spans 17 amino acids. Trimming removed 5 bases from V and 7 bases from J, with 23 bases in between. The germline gives CDR1 LGHNA, CDR2 YSLEER. CDR3 in DNA: TGCGCCAGCAGCGACGGCCCCGGGGGGGGTGGCGGTGAAAAACTGTTTTTT. It codes for CASSDGPGGGGGEKLFF.

This chain joins TRBV27 and TRBJ2-7; D possibly corresponds to TRBD1 (6 bases). The V gene's germline CDR1 is MNHEY and CDR2 SMNVEV (reference sequence). The V end was cut by 5 bases, the J end by 0 bases, with 11 bases between. CDR3 length: 14 residues. The CDR3 nucleotides read TGTGCCAGCAGTGCCCGAGGGGGCTCCTACGAGCAGTACTTC. This translates into CASSARGGSYEQYF.

In this sample, this clone turned up once. V gene TRBV10-2 combines with J gene TRBJ1-2, with 8 bases aligning to TRBD1. Trimming removed 3 bases from V and 4 bases from J; junction bases left unmatched: 4. This CDR3 has 14 amino acids. Germline assignment: CDR1 WSHSY and CDR2 SAAADI. The CDR3 protein is CASSDPGTGYGYTF. The CDR3 DNA follows: TGCGCCAGCAGTGACCCTGGGACAGGCTATGGCTACACCTTC.

The V call is TRBV10-2, the J call TRBJ1-1; weak D call: TRBD1 (5 bases). V lost 3 bases to trimming and J lost 5 bases, with 10 bases between them. The CDR3 has 13 residues. Germline CDR1 reads WSHSY; CDR2 reads SAAADI. CDR3 DNA: TGCGCCAGCAGTGATCAGGGAGGGACTGAAGCTTTCTTT. Translation: CASSDQGGTEAFF.